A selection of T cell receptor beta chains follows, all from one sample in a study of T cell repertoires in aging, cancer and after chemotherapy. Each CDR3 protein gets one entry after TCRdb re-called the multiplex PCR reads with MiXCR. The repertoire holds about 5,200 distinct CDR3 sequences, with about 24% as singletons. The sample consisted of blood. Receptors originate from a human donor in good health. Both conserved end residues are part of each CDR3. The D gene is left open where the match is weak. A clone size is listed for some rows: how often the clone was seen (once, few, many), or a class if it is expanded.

CDR3: CASSDPGADTQYF
DNA: TGTGCCAGCAGTGACCCGGGGGCAGATACGCAGTATTTT
J: TRBJ2-3
V: TRBV6-4
size: medium-sized
D: NA

CDR3: CASSFSDRATSGAFF
DNA: TGTGCCAGCAGTTTCTCCGACAGGGCGACTAGCGGAGCTTTCTTT
J: TRBJ1-1
V: TRBV27
size: few
D: TRBD1

CDR3: CASSGTGQGMGYTF
DNA: TGTGCCAGCAGTGGTACGGGACAGGGAATGGGCTACACCTTC
J: TRBJ1-2
V: TRBV6-4
size: NA
D: TRBD1

CDR3: CASSPKSRLSTDTQYF
DNA: TGTGCCAGTAGCCCCAAGAGCAGGCTGAGCACAGATACGCAGTATTTT
J: TRBJ2-3
V: TRBV19
size: large
D: NA

CDR3: CASSLLDRLYNEQFF
DNA: TGTGCCAGCAGTTTACTGGACCGCTTATACAATGAGCAGTTCTTC
J: TRBJ2-1
V: TRBV12-3/TRBV12-4
size: few
D: NA

CDR3: CASSPGTGERPQHF
DNA: TGTGCCAGCAGTCCAGGGACAGGAGAACGGCCCCAGCATTTT
J: TRBJ1-5
V: TRBV12-3/TRBV12-4
size: few
D: TRBD1

CDR3: CASSPSRKGYTF
DNA: TGTGCCAGTAGTCCCTCGCGGAAGGGCTACACCTTC
J: TRBJ1-2
V: TRBV19
size: medium-sized
D: NA

CDR3: CASSRSGRTGELFF
DNA: TGTGCCAGCAGCCGGAGCGGGAGAACCGGGGAGCTGTTTTTT
J: TRBJ2-2
V: TRBV5-5
size: NA
D: TRBD2

CDR3: CASSARLAGGRYNEQFF
DNA: TGTGCCAGCAGCGCCCGACTAGCGGGAGGGCGGTACAATGAGCAGTTCTTC
J: TRBJ2-1
V: TRBV13
size: medium-sized
D: TRBD2

CDR3: CASSDRANQPQHF
DNA: TGTGCCAGCAGTGACAGGGCCAATCAGCCCCAGCATTTT
J: TRBJ1-5
V: TRBV6-1
size: medium-sized
D: NA

CDR3: CASSQGVQGPTNYGYTF
DNA: TGTGCCAGCAGCCAAGGAGTACAGGGGCCAACTAACTATGGCTACACCTTC
J: TRBJ1-2
V: TRBV5-4
size: NA
D: TRBD1

CDR3: CAWTTSGSYNEQFF
DNA: TGTGCCTGGACGACTAGCGGGAGTTACAATGAGCAGTTCTTC
J: TRBJ2-1
V: TRBV30
size: medium-sized
D: TRBD2

CDR3: CASKDSYYGYTF
DNA: TGTGCCAGTAAGGACTCCTACTATGGCTACACCTTC
J: TRBJ1-2
V: TRBV7-2
size: few
D: NA

CDR3: CASRNGGYNEQFF
DNA: TGTGCCAGCAGAAACGGGGGGTACAATGAGCAGTTCTTC
J: TRBJ2-1
V: TRBV28
size: few
D: TRBD2

CDR3: CASSLSRDVVEQFF
DNA: TGTGCCAGCAGCCTGTCCCGGGACGTTGTTGAGCAGTTCTTC
J: TRBJ2-1
V: TRBV7-3
size: NA
D: NA

CDR3: CASSPSGTGGSDTQYF
DNA: TGCGCCAGCAGCCCTTCCGGGACAGGGGGATCAGATACGCAGTATTTT
J: TRBJ2-3
V: TRBV4-3
size: NA
D: TRBD1

CDR3: CASSLGTSGWDTQYF
DNA: TGTGCCAGCAGTTTAGGGACTAGCGGATGGGATACGCAGTATTTT
J: TRBJ2-3
V: TRBV27
size: NA
D: TRBD2

CDR3: CAISESTAEAFF
DNA: TGTGCCATCAGTGAGTCTACGGCTGAAGCTTTCTTT
J: TRBJ1-1
V: TRBV10-3
size: medium-sized
D: NA

CDR3: CASSPLSGRGETQYF
DNA: TGTGCCAGCTCACCCCTTAGCGGGAGAGGAGAGACCCAGTACTTC
J: TRBJ2-5
V: TRBV18
size: medium-sized
D: TRBD2

CDR3: CASRTGTGGNTEAFF
DNA: TGTGCCAGCAGAACAGGGACAGGGGGGAACACTGAAGCTTTCTTT
J: TRBJ1-1
V: TRBV6-5
size: few
D: TRBD1

CDR3: CASSSQSKTQYF
DNA: TGTGCCAGCAGCTCACAGAGCAAGACCCAGTACTTC
J: TRBJ2-5
V: TRBV5-6
size: medium-sized
D: NA

CDR3: CASSDSGGPNEKLFF
DNA: TGTGCCAGCAGTGACTCGGGGGGACCTAATGAAAAACTGTTTTTT
J: TRBJ1-4
V: TRBV6-4
size: NA
D: NA

CDR3: CAWSRPGGGTVEQYF
DNA: TGTGCCTGGAGCCGACCCGGAGGGGGTACAGTCGAGCAGTACTTC
J: TRBJ2-7
V: TRBV30
size: medium-sized
D: NA

CDR3: CASSSRQGKDEQYF
DNA: TGTGCCAGTAGTTCGCGACAGGGTAAGGACGAGCAGTACTTC
J: TRBJ2-7
V: TRBV19
size: medium-sized
D: TRBD1

CDR3: CSQSTGGELFF
DNA: TGCAGCCAAAGTACAGGGGGGGAACTGTTTTTT
J: TRBJ1-4
V: TRBV29-1
size: medium-sized
D: TRBD1

CDR3: CASSYRQGGIQYF
DNA: TGTGCCAGCAGTTACAGACAGGGGGGCATTCAGTACTTC
J: TRBJ2-4
V: TRBV6-5
size: medium-sized
D: TRBD1